These T cell receptor beta chains were read from a single sample in a study of T-cell reconstitution after alpha-beta-depleted transplantation in children. Via MiXCR, TCRdb re-called the PCR reads, giving one row per CDR3 protein. This sample has 170,000 or so distinct CDR3 sequences, with approximately 6.6% found just once. The specimen comprised PBMCs from the stem cell graft donor, sampled from the stem cell graft. These receptors were taken from a human donor who donated a stem cell graft to a child with Wiskott-Aldrich syndrome. CDR3s include the opening cysteine and the closing phenylalanine or tryptophan. A D gene is named only where the DNA matches it firmly. Only part of the rows carry a size: once, few, many, or a class if the clone is expanded.

V	J	D	size	CDR3	DNA
TRBV7-9	TRBJ1-5	-	many	CASTRDNQPQHF	TGTGCCAGCACCCGAGATAATCAGCCCCAGCATTTT
TRBV24-1	TRBJ2-1	TRBD2	many	CATSDPSGAYNEQFF	TGTGCCACCAGTGATCCTAGCGGCGCCTACAATGAGCAGTTCTTC
TRBV5-1	TRBJ1-5	-	many	CASSLEGVYTQPQHF	TGCGCCAGCAGCTTGGAGGGAGTCTACACCCAACCCCAGCATTTT
TRBV5-5	TRBJ1-1	-	many	CASSLTRSGHRTEAFF	TGTGCCAGCAGCTTGACACGCTCGGGACACCGGACTGAAGCTTTCTTT
TRBV6-5	TRBJ1-1	-	many	CASSPRTVLTEAFF	TGTGCCAGCAGTCCGCGGACAGTCCTCACTGAAGCTTTCTTT
TRBV5-1	TRBJ2-4	TRBD1	-	CASSLGQGASNIQYF	TGCGCCAGCAGCTTGGGGCAGGGGGCCTCAAACATTCAGTACTTC
TRBV27	TRBJ2-2	-	-	CASTDSDNTGELFF	TGTGCCAGCACCGACAGCGATAACACCGGGGAGCTGTTTTTT
TRBV12-3/TRBV12-4	TRBJ2-1	-	few	CASNLDSLSYNEQFF	TGTGCCAGCAACCTGGACAGCCTGTCTTACAATGAGCAGTTCTTC
TRBV10-3	TRBJ2-1	TRBD2	-	CAFSLGRWLAGDSTDEQFF	TGTGCCTTCAGTTTAGGGCGTTGGCTAGCGGGAGATTCTACGGATGAGCAGTTCTTC
TRBV5-1	TRBJ1-2	-	many	CASSEGRGPPNYGYTF	TGCGCCAGCAGCGAGGGTCGGGGACCCCCCAACTATGGCTACACCTTC
TRBV7-9	TRBJ2-2	TRBD1	many	CASSGTGAGPRTGELFF	TGTGCCAGCAGCGGAACAGGGGCTGGGCCCCGCACCGGGGAGCTGTTTTTT
TRBV2	TRBJ2-1	-	few	CASRQDILNEQFF	TGTGCCAGCCGTCAGGATATCTTAAATGAGCAGTTCTTC
TRBV28	TRBJ2-1	TRBD2	-	CASSAGGARSYNEQFF	TGTGCCAGCAGTGCCGGGGGGGCCCGCTCCTACAATGAGCAGTTCTTC
TRBV28	TRBJ2-7	-	many	CASKLPGTPYEQYF	TGTGCCAGCAAATTACCCGGGACACCATACGAGCAGTACTTC
TRBV7-9	TRBJ1-2	-	-	CASSLVGEGYGYTF	TGTGCCAGCAGCTTGGTTGGGGAAGGCTATGGCTACACCTTC
TRBV6-5	TRBJ1-1	-	many	CASRQGNTEAFF	TGTGCCAGCAGACAGGGGAACACTGAAGCTTTCTTT
TRBV7-2	TRBJ2-1	-	many	CASSLGGIYNEQFF	TGTGCCAGCAGCTTAGGGGGGATCTACAATGAGCAGTTCTTC
TRBV7-8	TRBJ2-7	-	many	CASSPPSNEQYF	TGTGCCAGCAGCCCCCCCAGCAACGAGCAGTACTTC
TRBV20-1	TRBJ2-1	-	many	CSAFPFGGKNNEQFF	TGCAGTGCTTTTCCGTTCGGAGGGAAAAACAATGAGCAGTTCTTC
TRBV12-3/TRBV12-4	TRBJ1-4	TRBD1	many	CASSLGQGKLFF	TGTGCCAGCAGCCTGGGACAGGGGAAACTGTTTTTT
TRBV5-1	TRBJ2-5	TRBD2	many	CASSFGLAGGSEETQYF	TGCGCCAGCAGCTTTGGCCTAGCGGGAGGGTCCGAAGAGACCCAGTACTTC
TRBV9	TRBJ2-1	-	many	CASGIPQGGDNEQFF	TGTGCCAGCGGCATACCTCAGGGTGGGGACAATGAGCAGTTCTTC
TRBV10-2	TRBJ1-6	-	few	CASSEGVISPLHF	TGCGCCAGCAGTGAGGGAGTAATCTCACCCCTCCACTTT
TRBV29-1	TRBJ1-2	TRBD1	many	CSVVSGQGNYGYTF	TGCAGCGTTGTCTCGGGACAGGGAAACTATGGCTACACCTTC
TRBV20-1	TRBJ1-2	-	few	CSARDGERVGTYGYTF	TGCAGTGCTAGAGATGGGGAGAGAGTCGGCACCTATGGCTACACCTTC
TRBV6-1	TRBJ2-2	TRBD2	-	CASSELGTSGSRRELFF	TGTGCCAGCAGTGAATTGGGGACTAGCGGGAGCAGGAGGGAGCTGTTTTTT
TRBV7-2	TRBJ1-4	-	many	CASSLDHLGRKLFF	TGTGCCAGCAGCTTAGATCACCTGGGACGAAAACTGTTTTTT
TRBV5-1	TRBJ2-1	TRBD1	many	CASSHNSRDRVIGEQFF	TGCGCCAGCAGCCATAATTCGAGGGACAGGGTAATCGGTGAGCAGTTCTTC
TRBV20-1	TRBJ2-1	-	many	CSVPSSVTNEQFF	TGCAGTGTACCAAGCTCGGTTACCAATGAGCAGTTCTTC
TRBV7-9	TRBJ2-5	-	many	CASSLARHLVGETQYF	TGTGCCAGCAGCTTAGCGCGACACCTTGTCGGGGAGACCCAGTACTTC
TRBV5-1	TRBJ2-3	-	many	CASSLGGVGDTQYF	TGCGCCAGCAGCTTGGGTGGGGTGGGAGATACGCAGTATTTT
TRBV14	TRBJ1-2	-	few	CASSQDLRGPGYGYTF	TGTGCCAGCAGCCAAGATCTTAGGGGACCGGGATATGGCTACACCTTC
TRBV15	TRBJ1-2	TRBD1	many	CATSTQTRDRNGYTF	TGTGCCACCAGCACCCAGACCAGGGACAGGAATGGCTACACCTTC
TRBV6-1	TRBJ2-3	-	many	CASRDRSTDTQYF	TGTGCCAGCAGGGACCGCTCCACAGATACGCAGTATTTT
TRBV7-9	TRBJ1-2	-	few	CASSLGRANYGYTF	TGTGCCAGCAGCTTAGGCAGAGCTAACTATGGCTACACCTTC
TRBV24-1	TRBJ2-7	-	many	CATSDYPRTYEQYF	TGTGCCACCAGTGATTATCCACGAACCTACGAGCAGTACTTC
TRBV5-1	TRBJ2-1	TRBD2	many	CASSLFGAASGISLFF	TGCGCCAGCAGCTTGTTCGGGGCGGCTAGCGGGATCAGTTTGTTCTTC
TRBV5-1	TRBJ2-1	-	many	CASSRANEQFF	TGCGCCAGCAGCCGGGCCAATGAGCAGTTCTTC
TRBV5-1	TRBJ2-1	-	many	CASSSQRLSYNEQFF	TGCGCCAGCAGCTCTCAGCGCCTCTCCTACAATGAGCAGTTCTTC
TRBV5-6	TRBJ2-2	-	many	CASSLATNTGELFF	TGTGCCAGCAGCTTGGCCACGAACACCGGGGAGCTGTTTTTT
TRBV29-1	TRBJ2-1	-	many	CSVVPPSGFEQFF	TGCAGCGTTGTACCCCCCTCAGGGTTTGAGCAGTTCTTC